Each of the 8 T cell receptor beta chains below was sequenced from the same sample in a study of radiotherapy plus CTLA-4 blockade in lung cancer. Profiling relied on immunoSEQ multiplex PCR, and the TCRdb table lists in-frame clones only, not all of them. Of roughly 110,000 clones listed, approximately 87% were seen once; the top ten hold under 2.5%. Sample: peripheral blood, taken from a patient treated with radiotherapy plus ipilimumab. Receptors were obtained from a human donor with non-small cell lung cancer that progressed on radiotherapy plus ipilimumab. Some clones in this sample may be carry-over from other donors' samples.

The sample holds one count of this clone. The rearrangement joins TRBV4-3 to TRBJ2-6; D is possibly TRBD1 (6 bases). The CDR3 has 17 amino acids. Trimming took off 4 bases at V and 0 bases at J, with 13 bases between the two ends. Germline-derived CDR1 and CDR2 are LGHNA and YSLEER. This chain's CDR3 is CASSPNTGSSGANVLTF. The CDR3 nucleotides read TGCGCCAGCAGCCCGAATACAGGGTCCTCTGGGGCCAACGTCCTGACTTTC.

CDR3 sequence: CASTTQGVSGGSYNEQFF. CDR3 coding DNA: TGTGCCAGCACAACTCAGGGGGTCAGTGGGGGCAGCTACAATGAGCAGTTCTTC. This sequence joins TRBV28 and TRBJ2-1; 7 bases line up with TRBD1. Germline V gene sequence: CDR1 MDHEN, CDR2 SYDVKM. V shed 7 bases and J 3 bases; nucleotides not matched to a gene: 18. The CDR3 is 18 residues long.

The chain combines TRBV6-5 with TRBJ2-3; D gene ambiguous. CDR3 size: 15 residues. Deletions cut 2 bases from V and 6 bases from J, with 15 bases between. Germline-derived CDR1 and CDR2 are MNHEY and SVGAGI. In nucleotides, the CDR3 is TGTGCCAGCAGTTACCAGCCAACCACGGTGGATACGCAGTATTTT. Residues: CASSYQPTTVDTQYF.

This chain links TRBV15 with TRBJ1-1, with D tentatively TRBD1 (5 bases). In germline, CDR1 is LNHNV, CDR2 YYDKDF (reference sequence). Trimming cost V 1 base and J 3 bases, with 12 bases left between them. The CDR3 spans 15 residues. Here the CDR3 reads CATSRGGGGDTEAFF. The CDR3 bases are TGTGCCACCAGCAGAGGTGGGGGAGGGGACACTGAAGCTTTCTTT.

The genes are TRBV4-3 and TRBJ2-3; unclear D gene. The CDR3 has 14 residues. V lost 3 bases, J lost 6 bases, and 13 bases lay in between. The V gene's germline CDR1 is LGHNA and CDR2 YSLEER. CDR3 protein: CASSHGVGPDTQYF. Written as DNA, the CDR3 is TGCGCCAGCAGCCATGGGGTAGGTCCGGATACGCAGTATTTT.

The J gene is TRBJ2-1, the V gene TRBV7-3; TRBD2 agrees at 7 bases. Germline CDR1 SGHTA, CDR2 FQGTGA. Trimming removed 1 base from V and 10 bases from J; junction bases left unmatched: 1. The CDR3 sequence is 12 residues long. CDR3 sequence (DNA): TGTGCCAGCAGCTTAAGGGAGGGGGAGCAGTTCTTC. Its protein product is CASSLREGEQFF. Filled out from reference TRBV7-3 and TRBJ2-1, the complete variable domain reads GAGVSQTPSNKVTEKGKYVELRCDPISGHTALYWYRQSLGQGPEFLIYFQGTGAADDSGLPNDRFFAVRPEGSVSTLKIQRTERGDSAVYLCASSLREGEQFFGPGTRLTVL.

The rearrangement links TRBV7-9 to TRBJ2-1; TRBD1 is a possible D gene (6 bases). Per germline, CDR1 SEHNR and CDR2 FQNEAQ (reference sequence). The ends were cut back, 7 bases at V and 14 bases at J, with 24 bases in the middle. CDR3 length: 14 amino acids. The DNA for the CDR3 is TGTGCCAGCACCATTCGGGTTGAACAGGGTGAAAAGTTCTTC. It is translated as CASTIRVEQGEKFF.

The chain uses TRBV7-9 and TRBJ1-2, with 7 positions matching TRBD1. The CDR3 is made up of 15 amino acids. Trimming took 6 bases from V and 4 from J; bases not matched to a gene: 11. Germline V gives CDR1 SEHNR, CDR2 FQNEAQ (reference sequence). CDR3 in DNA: TGTGCCAGCAGTCCCTATGACAGGGACGTCTATGGCTACACCTTC. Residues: CASSPYDRDVYGYTF.